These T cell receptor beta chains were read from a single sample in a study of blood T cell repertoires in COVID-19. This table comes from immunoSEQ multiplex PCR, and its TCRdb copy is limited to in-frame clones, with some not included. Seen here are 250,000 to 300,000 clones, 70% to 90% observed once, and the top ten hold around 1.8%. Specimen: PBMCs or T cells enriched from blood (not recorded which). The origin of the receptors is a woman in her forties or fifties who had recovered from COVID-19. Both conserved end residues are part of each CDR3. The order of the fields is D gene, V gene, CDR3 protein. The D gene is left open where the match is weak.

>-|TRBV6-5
CASSYYREGQPQHF
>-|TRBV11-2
CASSLGAGVNSPLHF
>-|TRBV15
CATSSALLQGYEQYF
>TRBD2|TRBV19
CASSPGIAGYEQYF
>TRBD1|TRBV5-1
CASSLGGQGALETQYF
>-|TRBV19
CASSFSTAGAPYGYTF
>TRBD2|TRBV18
CASSAGLAPYEQYF
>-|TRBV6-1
CASSEAGFGTIAYGYTF
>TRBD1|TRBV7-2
CASSLEGQGFSRGYTF
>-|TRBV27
CASSLRGRGTYEQYF
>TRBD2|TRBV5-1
CASSLAQVAGTEQYF
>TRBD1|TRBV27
CASKSQGGVGYGYTF
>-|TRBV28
CASRGGHSTDTQYF
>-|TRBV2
CASRPDTWQPQHF
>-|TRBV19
CASSRTGGGSPGELFF
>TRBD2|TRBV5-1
CASSLAPSGRSNTGELFF
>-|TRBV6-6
CASSFPPGAGPYEQYF
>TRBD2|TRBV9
CASSGPGLAGADTQYF
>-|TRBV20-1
CSARPRTEAFF
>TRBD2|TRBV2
CASGLAGGTYEQYF
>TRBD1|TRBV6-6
CASKIQGALDHGYTF
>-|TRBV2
CASSVLQGDGYTF
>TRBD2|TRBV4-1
CASSQEQAGGPYNEQFF